This T cell receptor (beta chain) derives from a study of T cells after yellow fever vaccination. Study as a whole: The fractions with low cell numbers were processed using SMART-Seq v4 Ultra Low Input.

Study-level points and caveats: Just a small share of clonotypes turned up in the CD4 compartment as well as the CD8 compartment. Once the booster was given, most primary-vaccination clones reappeared, at approximately 97% for CD4 and roughly 85% for CD8.

This clonotype was observed a few times. The antigen is not known. 5'RACE template switching added a universal primer site and UMIs to TCR cDNA. TCRdb used MiXCR to reprocess the 5' RACE reads, holding one entry per CDR3 protein. Among some 320,000 distinct CDR3 sequences listed, roughly 9% were seen once. This CDR3 region has 13 residues. Trimming took 7 bases from V and 6 from J; bases not matched to a gene: 10. Germline CDR1 SGHDT, CDR2 YYEEEE. The gene calls are TRBV5-6 and TRBJ2-7, with 7 bases lining up with TRBD2. Sequencing used CD4+ T cells sorted from PBMCs, obtained 5 days after the yellow fever booster vaccination. This sequence originates from a man in his late teens or twenties who received the YFV17D yellow fever vaccine. The chain's CDR3 is CASVGRGRSEQYF. The CDR3 DNA reads TGTGCCAGCGTGGGGAGGGGTAGGTCCGAGCAGTACTTC.